This T cell receptor (beta chain) emerged from a study of T cells after yellow fever vaccination. Findings and caveats of the study: Booster sampling recovered most clones from primary vaccination (96% CD4, just over 85% CD8).

This clonotype was observed a few times. Its specificity is not known. As TCR cDNA was made by 5'RACE template switching, a universal primer site and UMIs were added. Each CDR3 protein gets one entry after TCRdb re-called the 5' RACE reads with MiXCR. The repertoire holds 250,000 to 300,000 distinct CDR3 sequences, approximately 10% seen once, with over 3% in the top ten. The CDR3 extends over 16 amino acids. V lost 1 base and J 6 bases, leaving 15 bases between the germline ends. CDR1 is SGHTA, CDR2 FQGTGA, per germline. The clonotype comes from a man aged 18 to 29 who received the YFV17D yellow fever vaccine. The source material was CD4+ T cells sorted from PBMCs, sampled 5 days after the yellow fever booster vaccination. The chain carries TRBV7-3 and TRBJ2-2; either TRBD1 or TRBD2 may supply D (5 bases each). The CDR3 DNA follows: TGTGCCAGCAGCTTAAGGGGGTTCGAAGGGTCCGGGGAGCTGTTTTTT. It codes for CASSLRGFEGSGELFF.